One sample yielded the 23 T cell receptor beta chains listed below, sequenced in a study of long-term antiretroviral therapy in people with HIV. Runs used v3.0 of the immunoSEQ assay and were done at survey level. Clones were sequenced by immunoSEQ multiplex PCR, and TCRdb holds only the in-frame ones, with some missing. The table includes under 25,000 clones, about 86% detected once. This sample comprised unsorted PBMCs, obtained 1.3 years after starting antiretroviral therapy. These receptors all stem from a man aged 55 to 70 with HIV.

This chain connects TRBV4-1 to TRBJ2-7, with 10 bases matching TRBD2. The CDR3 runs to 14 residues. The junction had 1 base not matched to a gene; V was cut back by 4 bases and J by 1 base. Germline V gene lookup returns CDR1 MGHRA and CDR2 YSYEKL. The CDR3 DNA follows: TGCGCCAGCAGCCGGACTAGCGGTTCCTACGAGCAGTACTTC. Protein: CASSRTSGSYEQYF.

CDR3: CASSSAPTGPGEQYF. CDR3 DNA sequence: TGCGCCAGCAGCTCCGCCCCGACAGGGCCGGGGGAGCAGTACTTC. J is TRBJ2-7 and V is TRBV5-1; 7 nucleotides match TRBD1. CDR3 size: 15 residues. With 3 bases clipped from V and 7 bases from J, the junction kept 13 bases outside the gene matches. The germline gives CDR1 SGHRS, CDR2 YFSETQ.

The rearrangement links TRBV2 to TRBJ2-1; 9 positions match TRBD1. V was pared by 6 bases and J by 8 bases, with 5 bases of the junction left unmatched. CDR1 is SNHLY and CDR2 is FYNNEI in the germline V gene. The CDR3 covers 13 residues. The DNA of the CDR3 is TGTGCCAGCAGGGACAGGGGTTCGGATGAGCAGTTCTTC. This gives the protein CASRDRGSDEQFF.

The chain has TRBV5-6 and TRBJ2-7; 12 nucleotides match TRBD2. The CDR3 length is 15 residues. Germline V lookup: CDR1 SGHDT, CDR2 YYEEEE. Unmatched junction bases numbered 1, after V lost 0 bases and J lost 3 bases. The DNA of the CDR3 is TGTGCCAGCAGCTTGGGACTAGCGGGGGACTACGAGCAGTACTTC. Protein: CASSLGLAGDYEQYF.

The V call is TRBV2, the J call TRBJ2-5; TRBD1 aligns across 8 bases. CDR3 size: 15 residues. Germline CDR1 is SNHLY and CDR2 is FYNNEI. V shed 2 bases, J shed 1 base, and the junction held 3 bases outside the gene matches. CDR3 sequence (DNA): TGTGCCAGCAGTGAACAGACAGGGGCCCAAGAGACCCAGTACTTC. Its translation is CASSEQTGAQETQYF.

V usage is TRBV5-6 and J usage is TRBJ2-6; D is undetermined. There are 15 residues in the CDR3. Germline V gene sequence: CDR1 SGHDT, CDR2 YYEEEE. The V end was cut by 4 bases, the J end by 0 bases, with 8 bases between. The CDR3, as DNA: TGTGCCAGCAGCCCAGGCCGCTCTGGGGCCAACGTCCTGACTTTC. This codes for CASSPGRSGANVLTF.

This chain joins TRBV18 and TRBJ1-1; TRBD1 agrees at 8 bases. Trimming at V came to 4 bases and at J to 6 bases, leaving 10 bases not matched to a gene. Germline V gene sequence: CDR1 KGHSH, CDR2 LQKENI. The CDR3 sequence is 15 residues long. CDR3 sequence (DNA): TGTGCCAGCTCACAAGGACAGGGTTCCTTCGCTGAAGCTTTCTTT. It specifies CASSQGQGSFAEAFF.

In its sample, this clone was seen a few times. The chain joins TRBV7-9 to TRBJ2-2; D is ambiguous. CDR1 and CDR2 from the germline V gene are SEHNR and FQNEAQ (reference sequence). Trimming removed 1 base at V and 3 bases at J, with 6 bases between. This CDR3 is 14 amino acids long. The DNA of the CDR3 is TGTGCCAGCAGCTTAGAAGGGTACACCGGGGAGCTGTTTTTT. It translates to CASSLEGYTGELFF.

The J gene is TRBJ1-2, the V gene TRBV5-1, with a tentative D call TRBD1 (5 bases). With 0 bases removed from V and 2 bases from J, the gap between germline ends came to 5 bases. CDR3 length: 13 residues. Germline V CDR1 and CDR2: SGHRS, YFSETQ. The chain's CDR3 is CASSLGQNYGYTF. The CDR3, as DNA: TGCGCCAGCAGCTTGGGACAGAACTATGGCTACACCTTC.

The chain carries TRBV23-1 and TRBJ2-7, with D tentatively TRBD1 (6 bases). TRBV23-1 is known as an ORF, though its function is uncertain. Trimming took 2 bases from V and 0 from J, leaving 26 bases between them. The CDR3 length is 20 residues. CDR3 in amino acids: CASSQPPGPTDRYNSYEQYF. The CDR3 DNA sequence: TGCGCCAGCAGTCAACCACCCGGTCCTACCGACAGGTATAACTCCTACGAGCAGTACTTC.

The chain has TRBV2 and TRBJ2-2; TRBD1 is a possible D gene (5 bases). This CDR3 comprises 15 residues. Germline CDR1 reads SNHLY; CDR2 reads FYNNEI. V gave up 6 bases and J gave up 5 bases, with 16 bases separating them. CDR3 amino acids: CASSEDVSGTGELFF. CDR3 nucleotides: TGTGCCAGCAGCGAGGACGTATCAGGGACCGGGGAGCTGTTTTTT.

This chain's CDR3 is CASMTGFYNSPLHF. CDR3 in DNA: TGTGCCAGCATGACAGGGTTCTATAATTCACCCCTCCACTTT. The chain has TRBV6-1 and TRBJ1-6; 7 bases are shared with TRBD1. CDR1 is MNHNS and CDR2 is SASEGT in the germline V gene. V trimming: 7 bases; J trimming: 3 bases; junction bases outside the gene matches: 3. The CDR3 is 14 residues long.

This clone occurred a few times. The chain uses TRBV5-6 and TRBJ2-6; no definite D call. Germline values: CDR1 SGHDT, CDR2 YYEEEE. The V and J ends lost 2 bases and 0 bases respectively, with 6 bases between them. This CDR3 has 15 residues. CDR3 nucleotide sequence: TGTGCCAGCAGCTTTTACGGCTCTGGGGCCAACGTCCTGACTTTC. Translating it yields CASSFYGSGANVLTF.

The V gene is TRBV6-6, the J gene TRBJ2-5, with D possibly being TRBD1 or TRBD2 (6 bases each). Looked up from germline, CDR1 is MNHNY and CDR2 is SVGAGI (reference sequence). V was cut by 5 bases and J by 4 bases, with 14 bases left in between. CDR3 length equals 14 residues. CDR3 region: CASSTPGGRETQYF. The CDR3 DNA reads TGTGCCAGCAGTACCCCCGGGGGCCGAGAGACCCAGTACTTC.

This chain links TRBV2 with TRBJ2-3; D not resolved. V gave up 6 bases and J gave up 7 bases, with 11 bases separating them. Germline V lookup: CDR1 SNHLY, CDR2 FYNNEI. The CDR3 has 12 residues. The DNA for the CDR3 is TGTGCCAGCAGCCAAATCCAGTATACGCAGTATTTT. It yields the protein CASSQIQYTQYF.

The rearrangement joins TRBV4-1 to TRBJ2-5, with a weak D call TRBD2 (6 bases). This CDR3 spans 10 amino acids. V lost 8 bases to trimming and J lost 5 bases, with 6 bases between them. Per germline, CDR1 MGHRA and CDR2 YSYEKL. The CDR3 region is CASGGETQYF. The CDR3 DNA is TGCGCCAGCGGAGGGGAGACCCAGTACTTC.

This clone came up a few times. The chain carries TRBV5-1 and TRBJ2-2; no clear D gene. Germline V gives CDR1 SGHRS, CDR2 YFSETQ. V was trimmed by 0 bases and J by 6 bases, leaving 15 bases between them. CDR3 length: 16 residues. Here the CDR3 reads CASSLEPLVVAGELFF. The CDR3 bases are TGCGCCAGCAGCTTGGAACCCCTTGTTGTTGCCGGGGAGCTGTTTTTT.

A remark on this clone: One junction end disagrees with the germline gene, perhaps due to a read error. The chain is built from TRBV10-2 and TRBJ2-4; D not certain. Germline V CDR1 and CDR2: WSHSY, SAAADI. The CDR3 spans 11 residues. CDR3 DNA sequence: TGCGCCACCAGTTCGCAGGACATTCAGTACTTC. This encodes CATSSQDIQYF.

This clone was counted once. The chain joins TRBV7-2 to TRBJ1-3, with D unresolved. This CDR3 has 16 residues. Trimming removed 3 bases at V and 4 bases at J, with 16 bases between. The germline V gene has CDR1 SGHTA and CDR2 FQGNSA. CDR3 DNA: TGTGCCAGCAGCTTTACGCTCAACTCGCGGGGAAACACCATATATTTT. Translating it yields CASSFTLNSRGNTIYF.

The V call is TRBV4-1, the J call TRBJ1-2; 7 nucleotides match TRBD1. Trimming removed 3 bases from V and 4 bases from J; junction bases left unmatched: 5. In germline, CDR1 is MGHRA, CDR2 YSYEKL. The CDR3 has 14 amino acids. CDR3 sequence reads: CASSHPTGLYGYTF. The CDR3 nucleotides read TGCGCCAGCAGCCATCCGACAGGGCTCTATGGCTACACCTTC.

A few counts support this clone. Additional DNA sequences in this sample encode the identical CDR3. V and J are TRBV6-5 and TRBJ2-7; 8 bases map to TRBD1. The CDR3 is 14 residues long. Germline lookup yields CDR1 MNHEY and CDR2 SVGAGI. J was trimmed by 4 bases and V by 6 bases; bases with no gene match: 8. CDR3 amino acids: CASRRGQGAYEQYF. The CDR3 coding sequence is TGTGCCAGCAGACGCGGACAGGGCGCGTACGAGCAGTACTTC.

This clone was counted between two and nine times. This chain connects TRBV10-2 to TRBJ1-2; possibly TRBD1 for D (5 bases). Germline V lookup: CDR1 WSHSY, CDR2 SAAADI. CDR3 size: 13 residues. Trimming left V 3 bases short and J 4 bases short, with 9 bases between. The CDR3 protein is CASSEGAGYGYTF. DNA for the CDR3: TGCGCCAGCAGTGAAGGGGCGGGCTATGGCTACACCTTC.

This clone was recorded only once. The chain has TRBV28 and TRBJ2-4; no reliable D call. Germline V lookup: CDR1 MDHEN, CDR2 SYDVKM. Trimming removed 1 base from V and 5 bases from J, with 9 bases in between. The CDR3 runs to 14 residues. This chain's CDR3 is CASSLSEAENIQYF. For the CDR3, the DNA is TGTGCCAGCAGTTTATCAGAGGCCGAAAACATTCAGTACTTC.